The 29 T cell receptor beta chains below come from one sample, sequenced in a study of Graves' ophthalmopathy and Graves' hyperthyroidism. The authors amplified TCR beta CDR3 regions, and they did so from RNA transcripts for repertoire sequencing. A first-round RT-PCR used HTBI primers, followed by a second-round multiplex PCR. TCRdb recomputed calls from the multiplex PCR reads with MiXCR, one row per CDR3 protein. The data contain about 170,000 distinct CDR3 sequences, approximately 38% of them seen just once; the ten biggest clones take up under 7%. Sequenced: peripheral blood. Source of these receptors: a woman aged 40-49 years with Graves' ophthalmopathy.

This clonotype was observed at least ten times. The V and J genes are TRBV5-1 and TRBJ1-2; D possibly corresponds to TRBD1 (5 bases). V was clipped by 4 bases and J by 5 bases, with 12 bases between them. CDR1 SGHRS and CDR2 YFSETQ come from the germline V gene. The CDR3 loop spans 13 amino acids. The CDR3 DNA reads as TGCGCCAGCAGCGAAACGGAGGGGTATGGCTACACCTTC. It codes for CASSETEGYGYTF. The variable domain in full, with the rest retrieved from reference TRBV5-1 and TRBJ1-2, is KAGVTQTPRYLIKTRGQQVTLSCSPISGHRSVSWYQQTPGQGLQFLFEYFSETQRNKGNFPGRFSGRQFSNSRSEMNVSTLELGDSALYLCASSETEGYGYTFGSGTRLTVV.

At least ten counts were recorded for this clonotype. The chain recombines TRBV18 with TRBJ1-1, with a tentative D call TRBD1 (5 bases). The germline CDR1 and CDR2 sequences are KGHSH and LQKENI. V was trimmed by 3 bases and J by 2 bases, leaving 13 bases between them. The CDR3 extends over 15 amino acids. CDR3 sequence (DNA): TGTGCCAGCTCACCTAAGGGACCGCAAAACACTGAAGCTTTCTTT. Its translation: CASSPKGPQNTEAFF. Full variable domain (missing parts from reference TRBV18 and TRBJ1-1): NAGVMQNPRHLVRRRGQEARLRCSPMKGHSHVYWYRQLPEEGLKFMVYLQKENIIDESGMPKERFSAEFPKEGPSILRIQQVVRGDSAAYFCASSPKGPQNTEAFFGQGTRLTVV.

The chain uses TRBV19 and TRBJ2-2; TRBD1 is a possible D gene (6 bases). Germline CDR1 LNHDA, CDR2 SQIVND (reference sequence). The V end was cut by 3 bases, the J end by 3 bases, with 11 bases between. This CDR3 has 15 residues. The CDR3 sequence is CASSMLQGDTGELFF. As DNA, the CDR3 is TGTGCCAGTAGTATGTTACAGGGAGACACCGGGGAGCTGTTTTTT.

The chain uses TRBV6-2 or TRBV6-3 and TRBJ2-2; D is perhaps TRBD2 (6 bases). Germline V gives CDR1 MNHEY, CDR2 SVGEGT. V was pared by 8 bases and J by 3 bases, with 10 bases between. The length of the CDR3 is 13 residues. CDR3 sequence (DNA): TGTGCCAGCTCGGGAGCTGACACCGGGGAGCTGTTTTTT. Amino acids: CASSGADTGELFF.

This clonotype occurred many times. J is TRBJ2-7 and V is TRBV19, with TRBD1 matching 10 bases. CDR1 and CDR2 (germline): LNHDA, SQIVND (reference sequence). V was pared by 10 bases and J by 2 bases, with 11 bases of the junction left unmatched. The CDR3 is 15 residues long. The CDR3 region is CATQGGGTGAYEQYF. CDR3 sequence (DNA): TGTGCCACCCAGGGCGGGGGGACAGGGGCCTACGAGCAGTACTTC.

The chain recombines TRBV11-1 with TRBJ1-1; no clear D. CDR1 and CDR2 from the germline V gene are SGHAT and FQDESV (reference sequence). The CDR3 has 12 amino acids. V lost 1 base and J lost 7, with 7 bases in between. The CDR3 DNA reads TGTGCCAGCAGCTTAGGCTGGGATGAAGCTTTCTTT. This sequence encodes CASSLGWDEAFF.

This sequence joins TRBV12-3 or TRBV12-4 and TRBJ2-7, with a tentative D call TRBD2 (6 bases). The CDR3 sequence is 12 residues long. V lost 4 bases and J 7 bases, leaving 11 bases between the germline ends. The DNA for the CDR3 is TGTGCCAGCAGTTCGGCCCGGGGGGAGCAGTACTTC. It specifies CASSSARGEQYF.

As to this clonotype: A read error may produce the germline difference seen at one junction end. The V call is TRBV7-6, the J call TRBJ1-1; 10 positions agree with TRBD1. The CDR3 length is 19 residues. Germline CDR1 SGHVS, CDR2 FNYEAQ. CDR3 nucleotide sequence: TGTGCTAGCAGCCCGTTACCGGGACAGGGGATCGGGAAGAACACTGAAGCTTTCTTT. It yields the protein CASSPLPGQGIGKNTEAFF.

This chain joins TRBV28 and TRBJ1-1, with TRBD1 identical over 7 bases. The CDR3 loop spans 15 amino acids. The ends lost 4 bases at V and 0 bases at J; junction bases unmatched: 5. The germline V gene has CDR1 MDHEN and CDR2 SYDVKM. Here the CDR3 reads CASSSWTGMNTEAFF. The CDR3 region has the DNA TGTGCCAGCAGTTCATGGACAGGAATGAACACTGAAGCTTTCTTT.

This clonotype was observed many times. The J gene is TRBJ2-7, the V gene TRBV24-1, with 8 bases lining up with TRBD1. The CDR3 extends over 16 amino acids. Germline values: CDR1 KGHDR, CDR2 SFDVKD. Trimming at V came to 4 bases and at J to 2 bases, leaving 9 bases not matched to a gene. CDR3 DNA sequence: TGTGCCACCAGTGACCGTGGACAGGGAACTGCCTACGAGCAGTACTTC. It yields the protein CATSDRGQGTAYEQYF.

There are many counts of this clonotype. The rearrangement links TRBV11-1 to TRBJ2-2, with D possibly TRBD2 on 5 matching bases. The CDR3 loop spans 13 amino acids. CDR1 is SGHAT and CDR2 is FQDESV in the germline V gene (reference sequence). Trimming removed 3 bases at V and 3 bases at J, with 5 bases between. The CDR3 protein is CASSLRDTGELFF. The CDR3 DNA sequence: TGTGCCAGCAGCTTGAGGGACACCGGGGAGCTGTTTTTT.

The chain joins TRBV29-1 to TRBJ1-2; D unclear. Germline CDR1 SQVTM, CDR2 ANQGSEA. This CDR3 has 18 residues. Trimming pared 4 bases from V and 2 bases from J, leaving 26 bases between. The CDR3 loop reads CSVAMGIHPRKRNYGYTF. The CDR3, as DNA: TGCAGCGTTGCTATGGGCATTCACCCTCGCAAACGGAACTATGGCTACACCTTC. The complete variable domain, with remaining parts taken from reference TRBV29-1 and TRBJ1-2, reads SAVISQKPSRDICQRGTSLTIQCQVDSQVTMMFWYRQQPGQSLTLIATANQGSEATYESGFVIDKFPISRPNLTFSTLTVSNMSPEDSSIYLCSVAMGIHPRKRNYGYTFGSGTRLTVV.

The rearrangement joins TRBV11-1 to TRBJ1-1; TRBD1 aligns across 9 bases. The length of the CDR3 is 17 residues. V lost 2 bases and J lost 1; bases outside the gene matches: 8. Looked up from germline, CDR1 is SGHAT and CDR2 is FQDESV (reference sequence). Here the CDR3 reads CASSLTPLQGANTEAFF. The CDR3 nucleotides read TGTGCCAGCAGCTTAACCCCCCTACAGGGGGCGAACACTGAAGCTTTCTTT.

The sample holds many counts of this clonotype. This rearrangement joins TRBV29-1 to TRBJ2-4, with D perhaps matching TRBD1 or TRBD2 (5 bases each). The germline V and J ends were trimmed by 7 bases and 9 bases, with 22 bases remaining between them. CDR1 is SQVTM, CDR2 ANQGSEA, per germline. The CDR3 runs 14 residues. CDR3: CSGIRGWSSGIQYF. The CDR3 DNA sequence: TGCAGCGGTATCCGGGGCTGGTCTTCAGGCATTCAGTACTTC.

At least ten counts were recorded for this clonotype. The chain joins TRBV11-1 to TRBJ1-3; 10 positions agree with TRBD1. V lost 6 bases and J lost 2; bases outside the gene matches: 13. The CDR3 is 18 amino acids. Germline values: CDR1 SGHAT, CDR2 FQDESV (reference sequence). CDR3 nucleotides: TGTGCCAGCAGGTCCGGGACAGGGGTGATTGGTCCTGGAAACACCATATATTTT. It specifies CASRSGTGVIGPGNTIYF. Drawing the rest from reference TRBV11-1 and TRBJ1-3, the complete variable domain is EAEVAQSPRYKITEKSQAVAFWCDPISGHATLYWYRQILGQGPELLVQFQDESVVDDSQLPKDRFSAERLKGVDSTLKIQPAELGDSAMYLCASRSGTGVIGPGNTIYFGEGSWLTVV.

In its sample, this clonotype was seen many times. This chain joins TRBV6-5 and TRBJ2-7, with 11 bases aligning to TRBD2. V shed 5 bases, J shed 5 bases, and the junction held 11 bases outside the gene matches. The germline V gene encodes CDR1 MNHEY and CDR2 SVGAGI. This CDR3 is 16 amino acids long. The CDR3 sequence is CASSTLAGVQGNEQYF. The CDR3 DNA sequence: TGTGCCAGCAGTACACTAGCGGGAGTTCAGGGGAACGAGCAGTACTTC.

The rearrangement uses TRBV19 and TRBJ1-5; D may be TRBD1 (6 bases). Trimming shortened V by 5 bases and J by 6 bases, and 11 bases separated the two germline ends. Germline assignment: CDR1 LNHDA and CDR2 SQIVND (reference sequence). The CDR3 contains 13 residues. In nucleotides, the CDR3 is TGTGCCAGTAGTCCAATACAGGGTCAGCCCCAGCATTTT. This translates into CASSPIQGQPQHF.

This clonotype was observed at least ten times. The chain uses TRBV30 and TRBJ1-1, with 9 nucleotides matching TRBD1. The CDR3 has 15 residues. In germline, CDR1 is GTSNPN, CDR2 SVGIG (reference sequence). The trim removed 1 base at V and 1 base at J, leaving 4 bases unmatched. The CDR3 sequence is CAWSGTGDGNTEAFF. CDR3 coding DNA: TGTGCCTGGAGTGGGACAGGGGATGGGAACACTGAAGCTTTCTTT.

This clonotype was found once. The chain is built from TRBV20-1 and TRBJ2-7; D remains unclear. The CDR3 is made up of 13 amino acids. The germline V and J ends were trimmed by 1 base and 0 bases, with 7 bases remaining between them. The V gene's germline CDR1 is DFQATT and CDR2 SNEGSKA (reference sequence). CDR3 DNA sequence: TGCAGTGCTAGAGGGCCACCCTCCTACGAGCAGTACTTC. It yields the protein CSARGPPSYEQYF.

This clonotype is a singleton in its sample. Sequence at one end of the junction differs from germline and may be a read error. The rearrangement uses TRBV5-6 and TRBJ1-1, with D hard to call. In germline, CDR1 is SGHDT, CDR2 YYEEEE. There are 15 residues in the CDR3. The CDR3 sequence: CASSLVGRMNTEALF. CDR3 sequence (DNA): TGTGCCAGCAGCTTGGTTGGGAGAATGAACACTGAAGCTCTCTTT.

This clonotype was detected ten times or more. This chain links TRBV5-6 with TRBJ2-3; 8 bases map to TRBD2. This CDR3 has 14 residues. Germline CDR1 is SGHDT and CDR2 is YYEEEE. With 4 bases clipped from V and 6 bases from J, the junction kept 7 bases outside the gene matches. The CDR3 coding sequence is TGTGCCAGCAGCCCCGGGAGGGCCGGGGATACGCAGTATTTT. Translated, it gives CASSPGRAGDTQYF.

The CDR3 here is CASSRGKANTEAFF. The DNA for the CDR3 is TGTGCCAGCAGCAGGGGTAAGGCGAACACTGAAGCTTTCTTT. The rearrangement links TRBV6-1 to TRBJ1-1; tentatively, D is TRBD1 (6 bases). In germline, CDR1 is MNHNS, CDR2 SASEGT. V lost 6 bases to trimming and J lost 1 base, with 12 bases between them. The length of the CDR3 is 14 residues.

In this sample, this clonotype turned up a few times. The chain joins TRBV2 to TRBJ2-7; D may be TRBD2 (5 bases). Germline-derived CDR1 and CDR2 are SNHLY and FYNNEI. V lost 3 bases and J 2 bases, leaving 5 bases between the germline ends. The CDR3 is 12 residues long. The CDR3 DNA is TGTGCCAGCAGTGATAGCGCCTACGAGCAGTACTTC. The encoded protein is CASSDSAYEQYF.

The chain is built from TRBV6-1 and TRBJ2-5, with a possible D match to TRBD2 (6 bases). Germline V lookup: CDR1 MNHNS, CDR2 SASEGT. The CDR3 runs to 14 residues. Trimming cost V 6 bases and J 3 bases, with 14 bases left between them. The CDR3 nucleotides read TGTGCCAGCAGAGAGACTAGGGCAAAAGAGACCCAGTACTTC. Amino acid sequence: CASRETRAKETQYF.

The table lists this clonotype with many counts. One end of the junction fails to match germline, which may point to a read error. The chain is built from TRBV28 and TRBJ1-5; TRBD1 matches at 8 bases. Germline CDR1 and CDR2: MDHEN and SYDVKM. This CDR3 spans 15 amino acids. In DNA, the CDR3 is TGTGGCAGCATTGGCGGACAGGGAGCGTCTCAGCCCCAGCATTTT. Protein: CGSIGGQGASQPQHF.

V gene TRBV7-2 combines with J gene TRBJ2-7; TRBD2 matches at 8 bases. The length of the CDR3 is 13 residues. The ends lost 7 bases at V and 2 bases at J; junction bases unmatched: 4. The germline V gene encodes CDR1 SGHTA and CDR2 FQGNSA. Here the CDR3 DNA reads TGTGCCAGCAACGGGGGGGTAACCTACGAGCAGTACTTC. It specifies CASNGGVTYEQYF.

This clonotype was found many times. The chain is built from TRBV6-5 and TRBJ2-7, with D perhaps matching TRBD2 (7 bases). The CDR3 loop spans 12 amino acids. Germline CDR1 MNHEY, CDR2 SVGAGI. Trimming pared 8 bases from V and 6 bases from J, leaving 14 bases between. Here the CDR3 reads CASLSGGSEQYF. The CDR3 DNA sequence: TGTGCCAGCTTATCGGGGGGCAGCGAGCAGTACTTC.

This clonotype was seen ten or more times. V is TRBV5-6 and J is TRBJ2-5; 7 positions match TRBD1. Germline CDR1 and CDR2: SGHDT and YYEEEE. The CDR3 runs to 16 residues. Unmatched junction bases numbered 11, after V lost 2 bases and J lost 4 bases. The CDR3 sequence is CASSFRGSKMRETQYF. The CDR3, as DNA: TGTGCCAGCAGCTTCAGGGGGTCTAAAATGAGAGAGACCCAGTACTTC.

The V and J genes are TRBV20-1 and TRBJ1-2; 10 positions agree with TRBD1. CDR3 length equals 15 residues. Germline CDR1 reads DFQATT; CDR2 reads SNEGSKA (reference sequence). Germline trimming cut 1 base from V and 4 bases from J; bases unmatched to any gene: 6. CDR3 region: CSARVATGGIYGYTF. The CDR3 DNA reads TGCAGTGCTAGAGTTGCGACAGGGGGCATCTATGGCTACACCTTC.